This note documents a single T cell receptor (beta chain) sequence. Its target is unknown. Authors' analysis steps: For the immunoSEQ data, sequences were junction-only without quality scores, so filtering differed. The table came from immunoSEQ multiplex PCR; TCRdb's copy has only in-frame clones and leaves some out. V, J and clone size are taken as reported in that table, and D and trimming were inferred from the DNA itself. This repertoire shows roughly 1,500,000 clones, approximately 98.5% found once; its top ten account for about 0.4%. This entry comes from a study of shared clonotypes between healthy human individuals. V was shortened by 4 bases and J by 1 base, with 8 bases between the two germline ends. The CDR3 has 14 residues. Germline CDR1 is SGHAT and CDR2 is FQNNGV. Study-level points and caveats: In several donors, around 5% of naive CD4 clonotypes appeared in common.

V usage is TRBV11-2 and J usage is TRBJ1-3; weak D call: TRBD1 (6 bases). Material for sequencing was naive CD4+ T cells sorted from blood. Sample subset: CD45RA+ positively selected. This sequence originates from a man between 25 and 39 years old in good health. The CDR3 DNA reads TGTGCCAGCAGCTCAGGGGTATCTGGAAACACCATATATTTT. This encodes CASSSGVSGNTIYF.